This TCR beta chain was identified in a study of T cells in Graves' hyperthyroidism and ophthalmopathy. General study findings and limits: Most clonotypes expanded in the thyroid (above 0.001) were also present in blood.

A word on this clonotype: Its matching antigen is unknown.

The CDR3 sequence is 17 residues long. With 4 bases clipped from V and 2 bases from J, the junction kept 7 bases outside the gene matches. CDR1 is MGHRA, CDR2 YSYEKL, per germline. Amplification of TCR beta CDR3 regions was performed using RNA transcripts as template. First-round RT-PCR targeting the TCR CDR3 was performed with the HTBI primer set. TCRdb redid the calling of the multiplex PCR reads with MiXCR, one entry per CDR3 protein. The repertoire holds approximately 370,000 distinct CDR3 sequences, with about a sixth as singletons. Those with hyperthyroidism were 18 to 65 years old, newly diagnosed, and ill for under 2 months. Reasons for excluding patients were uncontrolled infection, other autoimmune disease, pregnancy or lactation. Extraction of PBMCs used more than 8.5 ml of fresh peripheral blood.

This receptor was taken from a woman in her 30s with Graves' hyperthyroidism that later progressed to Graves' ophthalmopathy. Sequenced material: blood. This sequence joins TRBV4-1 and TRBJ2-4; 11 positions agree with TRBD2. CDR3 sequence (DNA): TGCGCCAGCAGCCGGCCCGGGACTAGCGGAACCAAAAACATTCAGTACTTC. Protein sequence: CASSRPGTSGTKNIQYF.